This TCR beta chain stems from a study of shared clonotypes between healthy human individuals. Concerning this clone itself: What it binds is not known.

Together with CD45RO+ cells, CCR7-negative CD45RA+ TemRA cells were included in CD8 memory. The study's findings and limits: A handful of donors showed sharing of about 4.6% of naive CD4 clonotypes. Represented diversity, genetic and exposure-history alike, was limited by few donors.

Sequencing was performed with immunoSEQ multiplex PCR; in TCRdb, only in-frame clones are kept and a portion is missing. This sample has 85,000 to 100,000 clones, with 68% found just once. V gave up 1 base and J gave up 4 bases, with 11 bases separating them. The CDR3 consists of 14 residues. Germline V gene lookup returns CDR1 SGHAT and CDR2 FQNNGV. V and J are TRBV11-2 and TRBJ2-7; possibly TRBD1 for D (6 bases). The clonotype comes from a young man in good health. Sequencing was performed on memory CD8+ T cells sorted from blood. Subset given: CD45RO+ cells pooled with CCR7-negative TemRA cells. CDR3: CASSLATGQYEQYF. CDR3 bases: TGTGCCAGCAGCTTAGCGACAGGCCAGTACGAGCAGTACTTC.